The 21 T cell receptor beta chains listed next were all sequenced from one sample in a study of CXCR3-negative and CXCR3-positive naive CD8 T cells. UMI-tagged TRB cDNA libraries were built via 5' RACE. TCRdb derives one entry per CDR3 protein from the 5' RACE reads, leaving out DNA. This table holds about 82,000 distinct CDR3 sequences. Sequenced material: naive CXCR3- CD8+ T cells from blood. Subset meaning: CD45RO-CCR7+CD27+CD95- naive CD8+ T cells lacking CXCR3 (TNR3-). These receptors all stem from a human donor in good health. Some clones in this sample may be carry-over from other donors' samples.

V gene TRBV4-1 combines with J gene TRBJ1-3. Germline assignment: CDR1 MGHRA and CDR2 YSYEKL. The length of the CDR3 is 14 residues. CDR3 amino acids: CASSTRSSGNTIYF.

This sequence joins TRBV5-1 and TRBJ2-5; TCRdb reports TRBD1, a call that lacks DNA to check it against. The CDR3 spans 14 residues. CDR1 and CDR2 (germline): SGHRS, YFSETQ. CDR3 sequence: CASSLEGGGETQYF.

The chain uses TRBV12-3 or TRBV12-4 and TRBJ1-3. There are 15 residues in the CDR3. The CDR3 sequence is CASRSGPISGNTIYF.

This rearrangement joins TRBV7-3 to TRBJ2-1; lacking DNA, the TRBD1 call made by TCRdb goes unchecked. The V gene's germline CDR1 is SGHTA and CDR2 FQGTGA. The CDR3 consists of 13 residues. The CDR3 spells CASSLNGNNEQFF.

The V gene is TRBV7-9, the J gene TRBJ1-1. The CDR3 loop spans 11 amino acids. Germline values: CDR1 SEHNR, CDR2 FQNEAQ (reference sequence). The CDR3 loop is CATAENTEAFF.

V gene TRBV29-1 combines with J gene TRBJ1-1; the TCRdb D gene call, TRBD1, has no DNA to confirm it. CDR3 length equals 13 residues. Per the germline V gene, CDR1 is SQVTM and CDR2 is ANQGSEA. CDR3 sequence reads: CSVRQGGATEAFF.

This chain connects TRBV6-5 to TRBJ2-1; the TRBD1 assignment by TCRdb is unverifiable without DNA. Germline assignment: CDR1 MNHEY and CDR2 SVGAGI. This CDR3 comprises 11 residues. CDR3 sequence: CATLGGNEQFF.

The V gene is TRBV7-9, the J gene TRBJ2-5; there is no DNA to check the TCRdb D call of TRBD2. Per the germline V gene, CDR1 is SEHNR and CDR2 is FQNEAQ (reference sequence). The CDR3 loop spans 17 amino acids. The CDR3 sequence: CASSDRLALLNQETQYF. The full variable domain, with the rest looked up from reference TRBV7-9 and TRBJ2-5, is DTGVSQNPRHKITKRGQNVTFRCDPISEHNRLYWYRQTLGQGPEFLTYFQNEAQLEKSRLLSDRFSAERPKGSFSTLEIQRTEQGDSAMYLCASSDRLALLNQETQYFGPGTRLLVL.

This chain connects TRBV4-3 to TRBJ1-1; as DNA is missing, the TRBD1 call by TCRdb cannot be tested. Germline CDR1 reads LGHNA; CDR2 reads YSLEER. CDR3 length equals 15 residues. CDR3 sequence: CASSQETGVSTEAFF.

The rearrangement links TRBV11-2 to TRBJ2-3. CDR1 is SGHAT and CDR2 is FQNNGV in the germline V gene. CDR3 size: 14 residues. The CDR3 reads CASSDTTSADTQYF.

The chain joins TRBV28 to TRBJ1-1; TCRdb lists TRBD1, though no DNA is available to test this call. This CDR3 has 14 residues. CDR1 and CDR2 from the germline V gene are MDHEN and SYDVKM. The CDR3 region is CASSFWTENTEAFF. Full variable domain (rest looked up from reference TRBV28 and TRBJ1-1): DVKVTQSSRYLVKRTGEKVFLECVQDMDHENMFWYRQDPGLGLRLIYFSYDVKMKEKGDIPEGYSVSREKKERFSLILESASTNQTSMYLCASSFWTENTEAFFGQGTRLTVV.

The chain has TRBV27 and TRBJ2-7; lacking DNA, the TRBD2 call made by TCRdb goes unchecked. This CDR3 comprises 16 residues. Germline V gives CDR1 MNHEY, CDR2 SMNVEV (reference sequence). The CDR3 loop is CASSPGSPMMSYEQYF.

The rearrangement joins TRBV29-1 to TRBJ1-1; TCRdb picks TRBD1, but there is no DNA to check that call. This CDR3 comprises 13 residues. Germline V lookup: CDR1 SQVTM, CDR2 ANQGSEA. This CDR3 reads CSSLGGSNTEAFF.

The chain combines TRBV15 with TRBJ2-7; the TCRdb D gene call, TRBD1, has no DNA to confirm it. The CDR3 sequence is 13 residues long. Looked up from germline, CDR1 is LNHNV and CDR2 is YYDKDF (reference sequence). The CDR3 is CATSSLDSYEQYF. Full variable domain (missing parts from reference TRBV15 and TRBJ2-7): DAMVIQNPRYQVTQFGKPVTLSCSQTLNHNVMYWYQQKSSQAPKLLFHYYDKDFNNEADTPDNFQSRRPNTSFCFLDIRSPGLGDTAMYLCATSSLDSYEQYFGPGTRLTVT.

V gene TRBV29-1 combines with J gene TRBJ2-7; with no DNA, the TCRdb D assignment of TRBD1 cannot be verified. Looked up from germline, CDR1 is SQVTM and CDR2 is ANQGSEA. The CDR3 totals 16 residues. The CDR3 protein is CSVVPQVGGSEDEQYF.

J is TRBJ2-7 and V is TRBV20-1; TCRdb's D gene call, TRBD1, goes unchecked for lack of DNA. Germline V gene sequence: CDR1 DFQATT, CDR2 SNEGSKA (reference sequence). This CDR3 is built from 16 residues. CDR3 loop: CSARDSSGPTTYEQYF.

V is TRBV20-1 and J is TRBJ1-1; without DNA, the TCRdb call of TRBD1 cannot be checked. Germline-derived CDR1 and CDR2 are DFQATT and SNEGSKA (reference sequence). This CDR3 has 15 amino acids. The CDR3 protein is CSASIPTTGWPEAFF.

The chain has TRBV29-1 and TRBJ1-2. The CDR3 has 11 residues. Germline loops: CDR1 SQVTM, CDR2 ANQGSEA. The CDR3 sequence is CSVTDLYGYTF.

V gene TRBV20-1 combines with J gene TRBJ1-4. Germline V gene lookup returns CDR1 DFQATT and CDR2 SNEGSKA (reference sequence). There are 14 residues in the CDR3. The CDR3 spells CSARPVGENEKLFF.

V is TRBV5-1 and J is TRBJ1-2. From germline, CDR1 is SGHRS and CDR2 YFSETQ. The CDR3 is 14 residues long. CDR3 in amino acids: CASSLEGPGDGYTF. Together with reference TRBV5-1 and TRBJ1-2, the CDR3 gives the full variable domain: KAGVTQTPRYLIKTRGQQVTLSCSPISGHRSVSWYQQTPGQGLQFLFEYFSETQRNKGNFPGRFSGRQFSNSRSEMNVSTLELGDSALYLCASSLEGPGDGYTFGSGTRLTVV.

The V and J genes are TRBV13 and TRBJ2-1. The CDR3 is 14 amino acids. Germline V lookup: CDR1 PRHDT, CDR2 FYEKMQ (reference sequence). CDR3 residues: CASSLIGVKVEQFF.